This T cell receptor (beta chain) was captured in a study of blood T cell repertoires in COVID-19. Study overall: T cells, B-cell-depleted T cells, or PBMCs supplied cDNA or gDNA.

The CDR3 runs 13 residues. J lost 6 bases, V lost 5 bases, and 6 bases had no gene match. Germline V gives CDR1 SEHNR, CDR2 FQNEAQ (reference sequence). Original handling: Cell counts per sample came from amplifying reference gene primers. The table came from immunoSEQ multiplex PCR; TCRdb's copy has only in-frame clones and leaves some out. The D gene and trimming were derived from the DNA, and the V and J assignments and clone size from that table. The table shows just over 150,000 clones, with 85% to 95% occurring only once. The sample was peripheral blood. This chain connects TRBV7-9 to TRBJ1-1; the match to TRBD1 covers 7 bases. This receptor was obtained from a woman aged 50 to 60 with acute or convalescent COVID-19. The CDR3 DNA reads as TGTGCCAGCAGCAGACAGGGATCGGCTGAAGCTTTCTTT. As protein: CASSRQGSAEAFF.